These T cell receptor beta chains were read from a single sample in a study of blood T cell repertoires in COVID-19. Produced via immunoSEQ multiplex PCR; TCRdb's table is partial and in-frame only. Among some 50,000 clones listed, around four fifths were seen once. Material: peripheral blood. These receptors were obtained from a middle-aged man with acute or convalescent COVID-19. The CDR3 runs from the conserved cysteine through the conserved F or W. D genes are given only for firm matches. Clone size is not always given. Where it is, it says once, few, many or a class for expanded clones.

v_gene: TRBV29-1; d_gene: TRBD2; j_gene: TRBJ2-1; abundance: once; CDR3nt: TGCAGCGGAAGAGAGGGGACTACTGTTTACAATGAGCAGTTCTTC; CDR3aa: CSGREGTTVYNEQFF
v_gene: TRBV19; d_gene: NA; j_gene: TRBJ1-1; abundance: NA; CDR3nt: TGTGCCAGCGAACCCGGGACTTCGAACACTGAAGCTTTCTTT; CDR3aa: CASEPGTSNTEAFF
v_gene: TRBV12-5; d_gene: TRBD1; j_gene: TRBJ2-5; abundance: NA; CDR3nt: TGTGCTAGTGGTTACGACCCCGGGACAGGGGGTCAACAAGAGACCCAGTACTTC; CDR3aa: CASGYDPGTGGQQETQYF
v_gene: TRBV4-1; d_gene: TRBD1; j_gene: TRBJ1-2; abundance: few; CDR3nt: TGCGCCAGCAGCCAAGTAGGCCAGGGGGCCAGTGGCTACACCTTC; CDR3aa: CASSQVGQGASGYTF
v_gene: TRBV4-1; d_gene: NA; j_gene: TRBJ1-4; abundance: NA; CDR3nt: TGCGCCAGCAGCCAAAGAGTAACAACTAATGAAAAACTGTTTTTT; CDR3aa: CASSQRVTTNEKLFF
v_gene: TRBV7-7; d_gene: TRBD1; j_gene: TRBJ2-7; abundance: NA; CDR3nt: TGTGCCAGCAGCAGGGACAGTAACTCCTACGAGCAGTACTTC; CDR3aa: CASSRDSNSYEQYF
v_gene: TRBV6-5; d_gene: TRBD2; j_gene: TRBJ2-7; abundance: NA; CDR3nt: TGTGCCAGCAGGGTAAGCGGGAGGGGTTCCTACGAGCAGTACTTC; CDR3aa: CASRVSGRGSYEQYF
v_gene: TRBV7-9; d_gene: NA; j_gene: TRBJ1-5; abundance: NA; CDR3nt: TGTGCCAGCAGCCCGGCGGGGTCGCAGCCCCAGCATTTT; CDR3aa: CASSPAGSQPQHF
v_gene: TRBV5-1; d_gene: TRBD2; j_gene: TRBJ2-2; abundance: NA; CDR3nt: TGCGCCAGCGGGACTAGCGTGAACACCGGGGAGCTGTTTTTT; CDR3aa: CASGTSVNTGELFF
v_gene: TRBV19; d_gene: NA; j_gene: TRBJ2-2; abundance: NA; CDR3nt: TGTGCCAGTAGTATCTCGGGGGATATTGAGGGCACCGGGGAGCTGTTTTTT; CDR3aa: CASSISGDIEGTGELFF
v_gene: TRBV11-2; d_gene: TRBD1; j_gene: TRBJ2-5; abundance: NA; CDR3nt: TGTGCCAGCAGCTCTGCAGGGGGCGTTGAGACCCAGTACTTC; CDR3aa: CASSSAGGVETQYF
v_gene: TRBV14; d_gene: NA; j_gene: TRBJ1-1; abundance: NA; CDR3nt: TGTGCCAGCAGCCTCTTTTCCCGGGTGGGAGCTTTCTTT; CDR3aa: CASSLFSRVGAFF
v_gene: TRBV5-4; d_gene: NA; j_gene: TRBJ1-1; abundance: once; CDR3nt: TGTGCCAGCAGCTTGGATGCGGGGATGAACACTGAAGCTTTCTTT; CDR3aa: CASSLDAGMNTEAFF
v_gene: TRBV7-9; d_gene: NA; j_gene: TRBJ2-7; abundance: NA; CDR3nt: TGTGCCAGCAGCCCGAGGGACACTATCTACGAGCAGTACTTC; CDR3aa: CASSPRDTIYEQYF
v_gene: TRBV11-2; d_gene: NA; j_gene: TRBJ1-5; abundance: NA; CDR3nt: TGTGCCAGCAGCTTAGGATTGGCAGGGCGGATTGGAAATCAGCCCCAGCATTTT; CDR3aa: CASSLGLAGRIGNQPQHF
v_gene: TRBV7-9; d_gene: TRBD1; j_gene: TRBJ2-3; abundance: NA; CDR3nt: TGTGCCAGCAGCTCCGGACAGGGGGCTTCGGATACGCAGTATTTT; CDR3aa: CASSSGQGASDTQYF
v_gene: TRBV6-5; d_gene: NA; j_gene: TRBJ2-5; abundance: NA; CDR3nt: TGTGCCAGCAGACCTACAGAAGTCCAAGAGACCCAGTACTTC; CDR3aa: CASRPTEVQETQYF
v_gene: TRBV28; d_gene: NA; j_gene: TRBJ1-6; abundance: NA; CDR3nt: TGTGCCAGCTTCCCGGGGGGGGGCAGGAATTCACCCCTCCACTTT; CDR3aa: CASFPGGGRNSPLHF
v_gene: TRBV2; d_gene: NA; j_gene: TRBJ1-6; abundance: NA; CDR3nt: TGTGCCAGCAGTGAACGGCGGACAGCCTATAATTCACCCCTCCACTTT; CDR3aa: CASSERRTAYNSPLHF
v_gene: TRBV28; d_gene: TRBD2; j_gene: TRBJ2-1; abundance: NA; CDR3nt: TGTGCCAGCAGTTTGCCGACTAGCGGGACTAATGAGCAGTTCTTC; CDR3aa: CASSLPTSGTNEQFF
v_gene: TRBV4-1; d_gene: NA; j_gene: TRBJ2-1; abundance: NA; CDR3nt: TGCGCCAGCAGCCACCCTAGGGGCTTTCGGCTTGACAATGAGCAGTTCTTC; CDR3aa: CASSHPRGFRLDNEQFF
v_gene: TRBV4-1; d_gene: NA; j_gene: TRBJ2-3; abundance: NA; CDR3nt: TGCGCCAGCAGCCAAGGTTCGACGGGGTACAGCACAGATACGCAGTATTTT; CDR3aa: CASSQGSTGYSTDTQYF
v_gene: TRBV19; d_gene: NA; j_gene: TRBJ2-1; abundance: NA; CDR3nt: TGTGCCAGTAGGGCGGGTGTCACGAGCTCCTACAATGAGCAGTTCTTC; CDR3aa: CASRAGVTSSYNEQFF
v_gene: TRBV10-3; d_gene: TRBD1; j_gene: TRBJ1-2; abundance: NA; CDR3nt: TGTGCCATCAGTGAGAGGGACAGGGAAAGTGGCTACACCTTC; CDR3aa: CAISERDRESGYTF